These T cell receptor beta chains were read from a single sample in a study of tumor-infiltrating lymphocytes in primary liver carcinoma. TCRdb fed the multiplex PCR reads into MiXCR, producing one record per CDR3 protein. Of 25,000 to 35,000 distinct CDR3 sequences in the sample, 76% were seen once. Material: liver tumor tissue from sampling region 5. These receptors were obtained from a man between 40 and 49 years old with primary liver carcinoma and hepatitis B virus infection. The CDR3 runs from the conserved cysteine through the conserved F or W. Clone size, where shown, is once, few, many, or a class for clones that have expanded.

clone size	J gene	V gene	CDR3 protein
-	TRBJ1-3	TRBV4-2	CVSNQFDVGGNTIYF
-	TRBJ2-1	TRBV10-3	CSTLYSPLGSNNEQFF
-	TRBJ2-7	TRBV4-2	CVNSQAASGVSYEQHF
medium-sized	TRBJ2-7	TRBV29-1	CSVEERKTGIYEQYF
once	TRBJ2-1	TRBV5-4	CANSLGSGDLSEQFF
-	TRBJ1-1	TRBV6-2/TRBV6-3	CASRYTTGTEAFF
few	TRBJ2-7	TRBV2	CASGGLAGGSYEQYF
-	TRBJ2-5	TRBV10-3	CAIGQGSETQNF
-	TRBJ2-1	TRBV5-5	CACSPGQGSCNEQFF
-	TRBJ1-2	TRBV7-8	CASSWRTGNHYGHTF
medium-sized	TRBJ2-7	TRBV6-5	CASSPREGLYEQYF
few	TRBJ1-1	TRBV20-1	CSALRGAEAFF
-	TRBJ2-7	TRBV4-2	CASGGKQGLAGGPHEQYF
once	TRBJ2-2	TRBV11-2	CASRLALGGANAGGLFF
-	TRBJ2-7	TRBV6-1	CASNDWVSPRHEDEQYF
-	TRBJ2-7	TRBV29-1	CSVDKASYEQYF
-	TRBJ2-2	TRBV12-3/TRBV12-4	CASRRIGQANTGELFF
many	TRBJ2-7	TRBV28	CASSRGTYEQYF
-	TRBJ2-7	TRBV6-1	CASNQAGVGYEKYF
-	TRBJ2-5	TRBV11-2	CASSFKWNQMEAQYF
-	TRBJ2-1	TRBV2	CASSPRGTFSSNEQFF
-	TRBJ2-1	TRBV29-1	CSVTTLGPWSRQEHFF
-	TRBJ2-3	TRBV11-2	CASSFGGEDTQYF
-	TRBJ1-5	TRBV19	CASSPDGGNQPQHF
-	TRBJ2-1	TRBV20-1	CSAGSSASHYNEQFF
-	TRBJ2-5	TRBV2	CASFNPTRPTQCF
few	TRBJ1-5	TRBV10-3	CAICEYEGDQPQHF
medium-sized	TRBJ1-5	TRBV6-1	CASSERQGGYQPQHF
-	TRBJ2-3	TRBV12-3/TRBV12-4	CASSLQGTSVGVGQYF
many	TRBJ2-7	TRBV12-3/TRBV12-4	CASSLGAEQYF
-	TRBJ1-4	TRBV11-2	CVISKTLGGTNEKLFF
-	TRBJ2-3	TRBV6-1	CASRWVENTDTQYF
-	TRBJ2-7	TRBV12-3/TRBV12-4	CAGSLGRGFAHGIDYEQYF
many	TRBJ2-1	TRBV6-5	CASSPGTSGRAGAYNEQFF
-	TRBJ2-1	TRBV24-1	CATSDNDRGGGPEQFF
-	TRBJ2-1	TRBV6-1	CTSSKREIKQFF
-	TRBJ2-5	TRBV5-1	CANSLDGRPQEIQYF
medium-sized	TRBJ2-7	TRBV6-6	CASSHDTYGNYEQYF
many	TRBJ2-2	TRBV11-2	CASSRRLAENTGELFF
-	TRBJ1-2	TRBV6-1	CTSSEALLGYTF